The 24 T cell receptor beta chains in this list originate from one sample, sequenced in a study of early T cells in non-severe SARS-CoV-2 infection. A single record per CDR3 protein comes from TCRdb applying MiXCR to the 5' RACE reads. Of some 67,000 distinct CDR3 sequences in the sample, roughly 13% were seen once. Source material: whole blood. The receptor set was obtained from an adult who was a healthcare worker with PCR-confirmed SARS-CoV-2 infection or an uninfected control (not recorded which).

Concerning this clonotype: Possible read error: a much larger clone is one base away. The V call is TRBV7-9, the J call TRBJ2-5; the D call may be TRBD1 or TRBD2 (5 bases each). This CDR3 has 15 amino acids. The germline gives CDR1 SEHNR, CDR2 FQNEAQ (reference sequence). CDR3 coding DNA: TGTACCAGCAGCCCCCCACCGGGACCGCAAGAGACCCAGTACTTC. Encoded protein: CTSSPPPGPQETQYF.

This chain joins TRBV20-1 and TRBJ2-3; 12 bases are shared with TRBD2. V gave up 5 bases and J gave up 2 bases; unmatched junction bases: 8. Germline values: CDR1 DFQATT, CDR2 SNEGSKA (reference sequence). The CDR3 has 16 residues. This chain's CDR3 is CSAGSLAGGTTDTQYF. The DNA for the CDR3 is TGCAGTGCTGGATCACTAGCGGGGGGTACCACAGATACGCAGTATTTT.

The chain joins TRBV13 to TRBJ2-7, with D possibly TRBD1 on 5 matching bases. Trimming left V 2 bases short and J 7 bases short, with 21 bases between. The length of the CDR3 is 16 residues. Germline V gene sequence: CDR1 PRHDT, CDR2 FYEKMQ (reference sequence). Here the CDR3 reads CASSLKFATAGQEQYF. The CDR3 DNA reads TGTGCCAGCAGCTTAAAGTTTGCTACGGCCGGACAAGAGCAGTACTTC.

This clonotype was counted many times. The chain employs TRBV6-2 or TRBV6-3 and TRBJ2-3; 14 bases are a match to TRBD2. The V segment lost 2 bases and the J segment 4 bases; nucleotides outside the gene matches: 2. There are 16 residues in the CDR3. Germline V gene sequence: CDR1 MNHEY, CDR2 SVGEGT. CDR3 DNA: TGTGCCAGCAGTTACGGACTAGCGGGAGGATCAGATACGCAGTATTTT. Encoded protein: CASSYGLAGGSDTQYF.

This clonotype was counted at least ten times. The rearrangement links TRBV5-1 to TRBJ2-7; 8 nucleotides line up with TRBD1. The CDR3 is 12 residues long. The germline gives CDR1 SGHRS, CDR2 YFSETQ. The junction had 1 base not matched to a gene; V was cut back by 2 bases and J by 6 bases. The CDR3 bases are TGCGCCAGCAGCTTACAGGGGGTCGAGCAGTACTTC. Its translation is CASSLQGVEQYF.

The chain combines TRBV15 with TRBJ2-7; D gene unclear. The CDR3 loop spans 16 amino acids. V was clipped by 0 bases and J by 4 bases, with 16 bases between them. CDR1 and CDR2 from the germline V gene are LNHNV and YYDKDF (reference sequence). The CDR3 DNA reads TGTGCCACCAGCAGAGATCTCTTGAGTAGTAAATACGAGCAGTACTTC. Amino acids: CATSRDLLSSKYEQYF.

This clonotype was counted between two and nine times. The genes are TRBV7-8 and TRBJ1-4, with 7 bases that match TRBD1. The CDR3 is made up of 17 amino acids. With 5 bases clipped from V and 5 bases from J, the junction kept 14 bases outside the gene matches. Germline-derived CDR1 and CDR2 are SGHVS and FQNEAQ. The CDR3: CASSPEGARAGNEKLFF. The CDR3 DNA sequence: TGTGCCAGCAGCCCGGAGGGGGCTCGTGCAGGGAATGAAAAACTGTTTTTT.

This clonotype has at least ten counts. The rearrangement joins TRBV6-6 to TRBJ2-7, with D possibly matching TRBD2 (5 bases). The length of the CDR3 is 11 residues. CDR1 and CDR2 (germline): MNHNY, SVGAGI (reference sequence). V was pared by 8 bases and J by 3 bases, with 8 bases between. The CDR3 sequence is CASRRSYEQYF. As DNA, the CDR3 is TGTGCCAGCCGGAGGAGCTACGAGCAGTACTTC.

Regarding this clonotype: This may arise from a read error, as a much more abundant clone is one base away. V gene TRBV11-1 combines with J gene TRBJ2-1; the match to TRBD2 covers 11 bases. This CDR3 has 17 amino acids. Germline CDR1 reads SGHAT; CDR2 reads FQDESV (reference sequence). The CDR3 here is CDSSPARLAGGGNEQFF. CDR3 nucleotide sequence: TGTGACAGCAGCCCAGCCCGGCTAGCGGGAGGAGGAAATGAGCAGTTCTTC.

This clonotype came up a few times. The chain links TRBV19 to TRBJ2-5; D ambiguous. CDR3 length: 15 amino acids. Trimming left V 5 bases short and J 1 base short, with 14 bases between. The germline gives CDR1 LNHDA, CDR2 SQIVND (reference sequence). The CDR3 protein is CASSPRFLVQETQYF. CDR3 coding DNA: TGTGCCAGTAGTCCCAGGTTTTTAGTCCAAGAGACCCAGTACTTC.

This clonotype occurred many times. The rearrangement links TRBV5-1 to TRBJ2-1, with D perhaps TRBD2 (6 bases). Per the germline V gene, CDR1 is SGHRS and CDR2 is YFSETQ. CDR3 length: 16 amino acids. V lost 0 bases, J lost 4 bases, and 14 bases lay in between. The DNA for the CDR3 is TGCGCCAGCAGCTTGGTGGGTCCTAGCGAGTACAATGAGCAGTTCTTC. Translation gives CASSLVGPSEYNEQFF.

Turning to this clonotype: One junction end does not reproduce the germline sequence, and a read error may be involved. The rearrangement joins TRBV4-2 to TRBJ2-3; D not certain. Per the germline V gene, CDR1 is LGHNA and CDR2 is YNFKEQ. This CDR3 is 19 amino acids long. The chain's CDR3 is CASNQGSGAQLKLTDTQYF. The CDR3 coding sequence is TGTGCCAGCAACCAAGGGTCCGGAGCTCAACTAAAACTAACAGATACGCAGTATTTT.

This clonotype showed up many times. The chain employs TRBV4-1 and TRBJ2-4; 8 bases agree with TRBD1. Germline loops: CDR1 MGHRA, CDR2 YSYEKL. V lost 0 bases, J lost 11 bases, and 6 bases stayed unmatched. This CDR3 has 14 amino acids. The CDR3 sequence: CASSQERQDRVQYF. The CDR3 DNA reads as TGCGCCAGCAGCCAAGAAAGGCAGGACAGGGTTCAGTACTTC.

This clonotype came up many times. CDR3 residues: CASSRDRERAGNTIYF. The DNA of the CDR3 is TGTGCCAGCAGCAGAGACAGGGAGCGGGCCGGAAACACCATATATTTT. The chain combines TRBV21-1 with TRBJ1-3; the table's TRBD1 call for D was not verified on the DNA. TRBV21-1 is a recognized pseudogene. This CDR3 comprises 16 residues.

This clonotype was counted a few times. The V call is TRBV4-3, the J call TRBJ2-4; D is undetermined. Germline loops: CDR1 LGHNA, CDR2 YSLEER. There are 11 residues in the CDR3. Trimming took off 0 bases at V and 13 bases at J, with 7 bases between the two ends. The CDR3: CASSQERTQYF. The CDR3 DNA reads TGCGCCAGCAGCCAAGAAAGGACGCAGTACTTC.

This clonotype appeared many times. This chain links TRBV4-1 with TRBJ2-7, with 7 bases that match TRBD1. CDR3 length equals 17 residues. Germline loops: CDR1 MGHRA, CDR2 YSYEKL. J gave up 5 bases and V 1 base, and 14 bases lay outside the gene matches. The CDR3 region is CASSQADRVGQVHEQYF. The CDR3 DNA is TGCGCCAGCAGCCAAGCCGACAGGGTAGGCCAGGTCCACGAGCAGTACTTC.

This clonotype was recorded many times. The chain is built from TRBV29-1 and TRBJ1-4; 10 bases agree with TRBD1. Germline V gives CDR1 SQVTM, CDR2 ANQGSEA. Losses at the gene ends were 7 bases for V and 8 bases for J; bases not matched to a gene: 4. CDR3 length equals 12 residues. The CDR3 nucleotides are TGCAGCGCTGGGACAGGGGACGAAAAACTGTTTTTT. Residues: CSAGTGDEKLFF.

Worth noting for this clonotype: Possible read error: a much larger clone is one base away. This sequence joins TRBV11-2 and TRBJ1-1; D possibly corresponds to TRBD1 (6 bases). CDR3 length equals 16 residues. CDR1 is SGHAT, CDR2 FQNNGV, per germline. In nucleotides, the CDR3 is TGTGCCTGCAGCTTAACGTGGGGGCTAAAGAACACTGAAGCTTTCTTT. Its protein product is CACSLTWGLKNTEAFF.

This clonotype was observed a few times. The rearrangement uses TRBV19 and TRBJ2-4; TRBD1 matches at 8 bases. Germline lookup yields CDR1 LNHDA and CDR2 SQIVND (reference sequence). With 6 bases clipped from V and 9 bases from J, the junction kept 10 bases outside the gene matches. This CDR3 is built from 14 residues. CDR3 region: CASSAQGQGAIQYF. CDR3 sequence (DNA): TGTGCCAGTAGCGCCCAAGGACAGGGAGCCATTCAGTACTTC.

This clonotype was seen a handful of times. The V call is TRBV29-1, the J call TRBJ1-1; D possibly corresponds to TRBD1 (5 bases). V was shortened by 7 bases and J by 5 bases, with 17 bases between the two germline ends. Germline values: CDR1 SQVTM, CDR2 ANQGSEA. The CDR3 consists of 13 residues. Written as DNA, the CDR3 is TGCAGCGCCGGGACCCATCAAATGACTGAAGCTTTCTTT. Encoded protein: CSAGTHQMTEAFF.

This clonotype was recorded at least ten times. The V call is TRBV12-3 or TRBV12-4, the J call TRBJ2-7, with TRBD1 matching over 9 bases. CDR3 length: 14 residues. After removal of 6 bases from V and 6 bases from J, the junction contained 9 bases not matched to a gene. The CDR3 region is CASRSGTGSVEQYF. In nucleotides, the CDR3 is TGTGCCAGCAGATCCGGGACAGGGTCAGTCGAGCAGTACTTC.

This clonotype was counted at least ten times. The chain links TRBV5-5 to TRBJ1-1; D uncertain. The germline gives CDR1 SGHKS, CDR2 YYEKEE (reference sequence). The germline V and J ends were trimmed by 4 bases and 11 bases, with 15 bases remaining between them. The CDR3 is 12 amino acids. The CDR3 region has the DNA TGTGCCAGCAGCCCCTCACGGGAATGGGCTTTCTTT. Protein sequence: CASSPSREWAFF.

Many counts were recorded for this clonotype. This rearrangement joins TRBV5-1 to TRBJ2-5, with D hard to call. The CDR3 length is 11 residues. CDR1 SGHRS and CDR2 YFSETQ come from the germline V gene. The V end lost 2 bases, the J end lost 5 bases, and 4 bases lay between the germline ends. The CDR3 sequence is CASSFLETQYF. Written as DNA, the CDR3 is TGCGCCAGCAGCTTTTTGGAGACCCAGTACTTC.

This clonotype has a count of ten or more. The gene calls are TRBV7-6 and TRBJ2-1, with 13 bases identical to TRBD2. Germline CDR1 and CDR2: SGHVS and FNYEAQ. With V trimmed by 0 bases and J by 8 bases, 4 bases remained unmatched. CDR3 length: 16 residues. The CDR3 region is CASSLATSGGIYEQFF. CDR3 sequence (DNA): TGTGCCAGCAGCTTAGCGACTAGCGGGGGGATTTATGAGCAGTTCTTC.